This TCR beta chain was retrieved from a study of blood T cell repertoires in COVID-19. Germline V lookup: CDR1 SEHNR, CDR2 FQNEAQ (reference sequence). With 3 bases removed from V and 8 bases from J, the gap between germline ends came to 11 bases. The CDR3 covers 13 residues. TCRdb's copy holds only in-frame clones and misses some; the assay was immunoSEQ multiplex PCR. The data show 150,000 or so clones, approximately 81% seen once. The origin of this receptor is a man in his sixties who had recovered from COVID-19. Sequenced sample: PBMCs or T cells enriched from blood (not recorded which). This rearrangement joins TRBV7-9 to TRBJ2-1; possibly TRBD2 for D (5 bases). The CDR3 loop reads CASSLGRDHEQFF. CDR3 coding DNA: TGTGCCAGCAGCTTGGGGAGAGATCATGAGCAGTTCTTC.